Listed below are T cell receptor beta chains from one sample, sequenced in a study of T cells in Graves' hyperthyroidism and ophthalmopathy. TCRdb recomputed calls from the multiplex PCR reads with MiXCR, one row per CDR3 protein. The data contain a few hundred thousand distinct CDR3 sequences, roughly 14% of them singletons. Sequenced: blood. The receptor set was obtained from a woman between 18 and 29 years old with Graves' hyperthyroidism. Each CDR3 is given with its conserved first and last residue. D genes are given only for firm matches. Clone sizes are given selectively: once, few, many, or a class where the clone is expanded.

V gene	clone size	CDR3 length	J gene	D gene	CDR3 protein	CDR3 DNA
TRBV6-4	many	14	TRBJ2-1	TRBD2	CASSDGTSGNEQFF	TGTGCCAGCAGTGACGGGACTAGCGGGAATGAGCAGTTCTTC
TRBV5-6	many	12	TRBJ2-1	NA	CASSLDPYAQFF	TGTGCCAGCAGCTTAGACCCCTATGCGCAGTTCTTC
TRBV20-1	few	13	TRBJ1-2	NA	CSARLSGGSGYTF	TGCAGTGCTAGGCTTTCGGGGGGATCTGGCTACACCTTC
TRBV10-3	many	14	TRBJ2-3	NA	CAISETTRSDTQYF	TGTGCCATCAGTGAGACGACTAGATCAGATACGCAGTATTTT
TRBV20-1	NA	16	TRBJ2-3	TRBD2	CSARKSGGARADTQYF	TGCAGTGCTAGAAAAAGCGGGGGGGCCAGGGCAGATACGCAGTATTTT
TRBV10-3	NA	14	TRBJ1-3	TRBD1	CAAGQAPRGNTIYF	TGTGCCGCGGGACAGGCCCCTAGAGGAAACACCATATATTTT
TRBV28	many	14	TRBJ2-5	NA	CASSERWAKETQYF	TGTGCCAGCAGCGAACGGTGGGCAAAAGAGACCCAGTACTTC
TRBV30	many	16	TRBJ1-6	NA	CAWSAFTDHYNSPLHF	TGTGCCTGGAGTGCTTTCACCGACCACTATAATTCACCCCTCCACTTT
TRBV28	many	17	TRBJ2-3	TRBD2	CASSLDTSGGPTDTQYF	TGTGCCAGCAGCCTTGATACTAGCGGGGGCCCCACAGATACGCAGTATTTT
TRBV7-3	many	16	TRBJ2-1	NA	CASSPQAGPRLGEQFF	TGTGCCAGCAGCCCACAAGCGGGCCCCCGTTTGGGTGAGCAGTTCTTC
TRBV7-6	many	17	TRBJ2-1	TRBD2	CASSLRRAGVPYNEQFF	TGTGCCAGCAGCTTACGTCGAGCGGGAGTCCCCTACAATGAGCAGTTCTTC
TRBV15	NA	14	TRBJ2-7	NA	CATSMIGKAKEQYF	TGTGCCACCAGTATGATAGGAAAGGCAAAGGAGCAGTACTTC
TRBV30	many	16	TRBJ2-7	TRBD2	CAWSLEAGVNPGEQYF	TGTGCCTGGAGCCTCGAGGCGGGAGTCAACCCCGGGGAGCAGTACTTC
TRBV20-1	many	13	TRBJ2-1	NA	CSAGGQGYNEQFF	TGCAGTGCTGGAGGGCAGGGGTACAATGAGCAGTTCTTC
TRBV27	many	13	TRBJ2-7	NA	CETRRAGGYEQYF	TGCGAGACGAGGCGAGCAGGTGGCTACGAGCAGTACTTC
TRBV3-1	many	15	TRBJ2-2	NA	CASSQDRKTTGELFF	TGTGCCAGCAGCCAAGATCGTAAGACCACCGGGGAGCTGTTTTTT
TRBV29-1	few	11	TRBJ2-7	NA	CSVGGGNEQYF	TGCAGCGTTGGGGGGGGCAACGAGCAGTACTTC
TRBV6-2/TRBV6-3	many	11	TRBJ2-7	NA	CASSPSREQYF	TGTGCCAGCAGTCCCAGTAGGGAGCAGTACTTC
TRBV7-2	NA	16	TRBJ2-1	TRBD2	CASSSSGRGARNEQFF	TGTGCCAGCAGCTCCTCGGGGCGGGGGGCGCGGAATGAGCAGTTCTTC
TRBV19	few	14	TRBJ1-2	TRBD1	CASSMGDRRNGYTF	TGTGCCAGTAGTATGGGGGACAGGAGAAATGGCTACACCTTC
TRBV27	many	15	TRBJ2-7	NA	CASSPAWDNVNEQYF	TGTGCCAGCAGTCCGGCATGGGACAACGTCAACGAGCAGTACTTC
TRBV6-1	few	18	TRBJ2-6	NA	CASSKVLHPLSGANVLTF	TGTGCCAGCAGTAAGGTCCTCCACCCCCTCTCTGGGGCCAACGTCCTGACTTTC
TRBV4-1	NA	16	TRBJ2-7	NA	CASSQHGGAGVYEQYF	TGCGCCAGCAGCCAACATGGAGGGGCAGGGGTCTACGAGCAGTACTTC
TRBV4-1	few	17	TRBJ2-1	TRBD2	CASSQAPPREGQGEQFF	TGCGCCAGCAGCCAAGCCCCACCTCGGGAGGGCCAGGGAGAGCAGTTCTTC
TRBV7-2	many	15	TRBJ2-2	TRBD1	CASSRRQGATGELFF	TGTGCCAGCAGCCGGAGACAGGGGGCAACCGGGGAGCTGTTTTTT
TRBV5-1	many	16	TRBJ1-4	TRBD1	CASSLARDRSNEKLFF	TGCGCCAGCAGCTTGGCCCGGGACAGGTCTAATGAAAAACTGTTTTTT
TRBV12-3/TRBV12-4	many	14	TRBJ1-5	NA	CASSLGTLNQPQHF	TGTGCCAGCAGTTTAGGGACCTTAAACCAGCCCCAGCATTTT
TRBV29-1	NA	12	TRBJ2-2	NA	CSVVALRGELFF	TGCAGCGTTGTGGCCCTCCGCGGGGAGCTGTTTTTT
TRBV7-7	few	14	TRBJ1-1	NA	CASSSRHWGPEAFF	TGTGCTAGCAGCTCCCGCCATTGGGGCCCTGAAGCTTTCTTT
TRBV20-1	many	18	TRBJ2-1	TRBD2	CSAIGRGGLEISYNEQFF	TGCAGTGCTATAGGCCGGGGGGGACTTGAGATCTCCTACAATGAGCAGTTCTTC
TRBV7-9	many	14	TRBJ1-6	TRBD1	CASSPGQLHSPLHF	TGTGCCAGCAGCCCGGGACAGCTTCATTCACCCCTCCACTTT
TRBV10-3	many	16	TRBJ2-2	NA	CAISDHGVMGTGELFF	TGTGCCATCAGTGACCACGGAGTGATGGGCACCGGGGAGCTGTTTTTT
TRBV20-1	many	13	TRBJ1-6	NA	CSARDRTNSPLHF	TGCAGTGCTAGAGATAGGACCAATTCACCCCTCCACTTT
TRBV19	few	14	TRBJ2-1	TRBD2	CASSSTSEYNEQFF	TGTGCCAGTAGTTCGACTAGCGAATACAATGAGCAGTTCTTC
TRBV11-2	many	17	TRBJ1-6	NA	CASSLERSGTNNSPLHF	TGTGCCAGCAGCTTAGAGAGGTCAGGGACTAATAATTCACCCCTCCACTTT
TRBV6-2/TRBV6-3	many	15	TRBJ2-1	TRBD1	CASSSGQGYGNEQFF	TGTGCCAGCAGTTCGGGACAGGGGTATGGCAATGAGCAGTTCTTC
TRBV28	many	13	TRBJ2-7	TRBD1	CASSFEGAAEQYF	TGTGCCAGCAGTTTCGAGGGGGCGGCCGAGCAGTACTTC
TRBV5-1	many	15	TRBJ2-1	TRBD1	CASSLAGQGSNEQFF	TGCGCCAGCAGCTTGGCGGGACAGGGTTCCAATGAGCAGTTCTTC
TRBV9	many	14	TRBJ1-1	TRBD1	CASSATGGNTEAFF	TGTGCCAGCAGCGCAACAGGGGGAAACACTGAAGCTTTCTTT
TRBV7-2	many	15	TRBJ2-1	NA	CASSLLAGPYNEQFF	TGTGCCAGCAGCTTACTGGCAGGCCCCTACAATGAGCAGTTCTTC
TRBV10-3	many	18	TRBJ2-7	TRBD2	CAISELTSGSPSSYEQYF	TGTGCCATCAGTGAGCTGACTAGCGGGAGCCCGAGCTCCTACGAGCAGTACTTC
TRBV27	many	17	TRBJ2-1	TRBD2	CASSLEAGTSGMNEQFF	TGTGCCAGCAGCTTAGAGGCCGGGACTAGCGGGATGAATGAGCAGTTCTTC
TRBV12-3/TRBV12-4	many	14	TRBJ1-6	NA	CASSSSGRNSPLHF	TGTGCCAGCAGCTCCTCAGGACGGAATTCACCCCTCCACTTT
TRBV20-1	many	17	TRBJ2-3	TRBD2	CSASFLASGRATNTQYF	TGCAGTGCTAGTTTTTTGGCTAGCGGGAGGGCCACTAATACGCAGTATTTT
TRBV6-1	few	13	TRBJ1-3	NA	CASRTYSGNTIYF	TGTGCCAGCCGGACGTACTCTGGAAACACCATATATTTT
TRBV7-3	many	16	TRBJ2-1	NA	CASSSPSEQGNNEQFF	TGTGCCAGCAGCTCCCCCTCTGAGCAGGGAAACAATGAGCAGTTCTTC
TRBV13	many	15	TRBJ2-7	TRBD2	CASSLSSGLATEQYF	TGTGCCAGCAGCTTGTCTAGCGGGTTAGCGACCGAGCAGTACTTC
TRBV29-1	NA	15	TRBJ2-6	NA	CSALSQGTGANVLTF	TGCAGCGCTCTTTCCCAGGGGACCGGGGCCAACGTCCTGACTTTC
TRBV5-8	few	16	TRBJ2-4	TRBD2	CASSLGGGLAKNIQYF	TGTGCCAGCAGCTTGGGGGGGGGATTAGCCAAAAACATTCAGTACTTC
TRBV20-1	many	14	TRBJ2-3	NA	CSASGGGLTDTQYF	TGCAGTGCTAGTGGGGGGGGCCTCACAGATACGCAGTATTTT
TRBV7-2	many	17	TRBJ2-1	NA	CASSGGSSSLSYNEQFF	TGTGCCAGCAGCGGAGGGAGTAGCTCACTTTCCTACAATGAGCAGTTCTTC
TRBV2	many	19	TRBJ2-1	NA	CASIGRQGGSRLANNEQFF	TGTGCCAGCATAGGGCGCCAGGGGGGTTCGAGACTAGCGAACAATGAGCAGTTCTTC
TRBV10-2	many	14	TRBJ2-5	NA	CACTPIWAGETQYF	TGCGCCTGCACCCCGATATGGGCGGGCGAGACCCAGTACTTC
TRBV29-1	NA	13	TRBJ1-4	NA	CSARTDANEKLFF	TGCAGCGCCCGGACAGACGCTAATGAAAAACTGTTTTTT
TRBV20-1	NA	14	TRBJ1-5	TRBD1	CSASFGTGVQPQHF	TGCAGTGCTAGTTTTGGGACAGGGGTTCAGCCCCAGCATTTT
TRBV9	NA	14	TRBJ2-7	NA	CASSVFGSPYEQYF	TGTGCCAGCAGCGTATTCGGGAGCCCCTACGAGCAGTACTTC
TRBV9	many	14	TRBJ1-5	NA	CASSPAGNNQPQHF	TGTGCCAGCAGCCCGGCGGGGAACAATCAGCCCCAGCATTTT
TRBV12-3/TRBV12-4	many	13	TRBJ1-6	NA	CASTRGGASPLHF	TGTGCCAGCACTCGGGGAGGGGCTTCACCCCTCCACTTT